This TCR beta chain was retrieved from a study of follicular helper T cells after annual influenza vaccination. The protocol was immunoSEQ multiplex PCR, while the TCRdb copy is restricted to in-frame clones and leaves out a portion. The repertoire holds just under 4,000 clones, with 82% as singletons. CDR3 length: 16 residues. The J segment lost 1 base and the V segment lost 5 bases, leaving 8 bases of the junction unmatched. CDR1 is SGHAT, CDR2 FQNNGV, per germline. This clone appeared once. The time point: 2014-2015 season, 7 days after vaccination. The V call is TRBV11-2, the J call TRBJ2-7; 10 bases line up with TRBD1. The sequenced sample was CXCR5- memory CD4+ T cells sorted from blood, obtained 7 days after influenza vaccination. This clonotype was obtained from an adult who received the influenza vaccine. The CDR3 DNA follows: TGTGCCAGCAGCACCCTCGGGACAGGGGCGTCCTACGAGCAGTACTTC. This sequence encodes CASSTLGTGASYEQYF.